The 9 T cell receptor beta chains listed next were all sequenced from one sample in a study of blood T cell repertoires in COVID-19. The data were produced by immunoSEQ multiplex PCR, yet TCRdb's version contains in-frame clones alone and is incomplete. The sample gives about 89,000 clones, 88% of which show up once; over 0.45% is in the top ten. Sequenced sample: peripheral blood. These TCRs come from a man in his fifties or sixties with acute or convalescent COVID-19.

Notes on this clone: One end of the junction fails to match germline, which may point to a read error. The chain employs TRBV5-6 and TRBJ2-7, with unresolved D. This CDR3 has 11 amino acids. Germline V gene lookup returns CDR1 SGHDT and CDR2 YYEEEE. DNA for the CDR3: TGTGCCAGCAGTTCCTCCCACGAGCAGTACTTC. Translation: CASSSSHEQYF.

The chain recombines TRBV7-9 with TRBJ2-7; 7 positions match TRBD1. The CDR3 has 19 amino acids. The V gene end was trimmed by 5 bases and the J gene end by 3 bases; junction bases not matched to a gene: 22. Germline V lookup: CDR1 SEHNR, CDR2 FQNEAQ (reference sequence). CDR3: CASSHRQGFYRMSNYEQYF. Here the CDR3 DNA reads TGTGCCAGCAGCCACCGACAGGGTTTCTATCGTATGTCAAACTACGAGCAGTACTTC.

J is TRBJ1-6 and V is TRBV10-2; possible D gene TRBD1, 6 bases. The germline V gene has CDR1 WSHSY and CDR2 SAAADI. The V and J ends lost 10 bases and 5 bases respectively, with 24 bases between them. The CDR3 runs to 17 residues. The CDR3 spells CATQHADSPLDNSPLHF. CDR3 in DNA: TGCGCCACCCAACATGCGGACAGTCCTCTAGATAATTCACCCCTCCACTTT.

The chain uses TRBV28 and TRBJ2-1; perhaps TRBD1 as D (6 bases). Germline loops: CDR1 MDHEN, CDR2 SYDVKM. CDR3 size: 16 residues. V lost 6 bases and J lost 4, with 19 bases in between. CDR3 bases: TGTGCCAGCAGCCCGAGGGGGAGCGGCCTTTACAATGAGCAGTTCTTC. It yields the protein CASSPRGSGLYNEQFF.

The rearrangement joins TRBV19 to TRBJ2-1; 10 positions match TRBD2. The CDR3 is 15 amino acids. V dropped 1 base and J dropped 6; count of bases not matched to a gene: 3. CDR1 is LNHDA and CDR2 is SQIVND in the germline V gene (reference sequence). The CDR3 protein is CASSIVLAGINEQFF. The CDR3 region has the DNA TGTGCCAGTAGTATAGTACTAGCGGGGATCAATGAGCAGTTCTTC.

The J gene is TRBJ2-5, the V gene TRBV2; 10 positions agree with TRBD2. CDR1 is SNHLY and CDR2 is FYNNEI in the germline V gene. V shed 4 bases and J 2 bases; nucleotides not matched to a gene: 4. This CDR3 is built from 15 residues. CDR3 loop: CASSAIAGGQETQYF. CDR3 in DNA: TGTGCCAGCAGTGCCATAGCGGGGGGACAAGAGACCCAGTACTTC.

The genes are TRBV9 and TRBJ2-3; D uncertain. Looked up from germline, CDR1 is SGDLS and CDR2 is YYNGEE. The CDR3 loop spans 17 amino acids. Trimming cost V 0 bases and J 0 bases, with 14 bases left between them. The CDR3 loop reads CASSVGQKTLSTDTQYF. In DNA form, the CDR3 reads TGTGCCAGCAGCGTAGGCCAAAAGACTCTTAGCACAGATACGCAGTATTTT. Combining the CDR3 with reference TRBV9 and TRBJ2-3 gives the whole variable domain DSGVTQTPKHLITATGQRVTLRCSPRSGDLSVYWYQQSLDQGLQFLIQYYNGEERAKGNILERFSAQQFPDLHSELNLSSLELGDSALYFCASSVGQKTLSTDTQYFGPGTRLTVL.

This clone appeared a single time. This CDR3 reads CASSVGGHLFNEQFF. DNA for the CDR3: TGTGCCAGCAGCGTAGGAGGGCATTTGTTCAATGAGCAGTTCTTC. J is TRBJ2-1 and V is TRBV9, with D perhaps TRBD2 (5 bases). Germline values: CDR1 SGDLS, CDR2 YYNGEE. V dropped 0 bases and J dropped 6 bases, with 13 bases sitting between them. This CDR3 comprises 15 residues.

In DNA form, the CDR3 reads TGTGCCAGCAGCTTAATTACCGGGAACACCGGGGAGCTGTTTTTT. Amino acid sequence: CASSLITGNTGELFF. This rearrangement joins TRBV7-3 to TRBJ2-2; D remains ambiguous. This CDR3 comprises 15 residues. The V end was cut by 1 base, the J end by 1 base, with 7 bases between. Germline CDR1 reads SGHTA; CDR2 reads FQGTGA.